The 26 T cell receptor beta chains below all came from one sample that was sequenced in a study of Graves' ophthalmopathy and Graves' hyperthyroidism. Beta-chain TCR CDR3 regions were amplified from RNA transcripts. HTBI primers served in a first-round RT-PCR, which a second-round multiplex PCR followed. TCRdb ran MiXCR on the multiplex PCR reads and lists one entry per CDR3 protein. The sample records about 620,000 distinct CDR3 sequences, 20% to 25% being singletons. The material sequenced was peripheral blood. Receptors originate from a woman between 18 and 29 years old with stable Graves' hyperthyroidism. Some clones in this sample may be carry-over from other donors' samples.

At least ten counts were recorded for this clonotype. The chain joins TRBV5-6 to TRBJ1-6; 9 bases fit TRBD1. Looked up from germline, CDR1 is SGHDT and CDR2 is YYEEEE. V lost 4 bases to trimming and J lost 9 bases; unmatched junction nucleotides: 5. The CDR3 consists of 14 residues. The DNA for the CDR3 is TGTGCCAGCAGCCGCCGGGACAGGGTTTCACCCCTCCACTTT. Its translation: CASSRRDRVSPLHF.

On this clonotype: Lacking the conserved final phenylalanine or tryptophan, this CDR3 likely reflects a read error. This sequence joins TRBV12-3 or TRBV12-4 and TRBJ1-1; no clear D gene. V shed 6 bases and J shed 4 bases, with 3 bases lying between them. CDR3 size: 10 residues. CDR3 nucleotides: TGTGCCAGCAGGGGCACTGAAGCTTTCTAT. This codes for CASRGTEAFY.

With respect to this clonotype: With a much larger clone just one base away, this may be a read error. The chain couples TRBV14 to TRBJ1-1; D remains unclear. CDR3 length: 13 amino acids. Germline CDR1 reads SGHDN; CDR2 reads FVKESK. Written as DNA, the CDR3 is TGTGCCAGCAGCCAAGCCCCGGGGAGTGAAGCTTGCTTT. Protein: CASSQAPGSEACF.

This clonotype was seen many times. A read error may be the cause here, since a much bigger clone is one base away. V is TRBV12-3 or TRBV12-4 and J is TRBJ2-5; D is possibly TRBD2 (5 bases). This CDR3 has 13 amino acids. CDR3 amino acids: CASSFEGLETKYF. The CDR3 DNA reads TGTGCCAGCAGTTTCGAGGGTTTAGAGACCAAGTACTTC.

This clonotype was detected ten times or more. V gene TRBV9 combines with J gene TRBJ2-7; either TRBD1 or TRBD2 may fit D (5 bases each). CDR1 is SGDLS, CDR2 YYNGEE, per germline. The CDR3 consists of 15 residues. With 3 bases removed from V and 6 bases from J, the gap between germline ends came to 19 bases. The CDR3 spells CASSGGDPSPGEQYF. For the CDR3, the DNA is TGTGCCAGCAGCGGTGGGGACCCCTCTCCGGGCGAGCAGTACTTC.

This clonotype was detected many times. The V and J genes are TRBV19 and TRBJ2-5; 10 bases align to TRBD2. Germline CDR1 is LNHDA and CDR2 is SQIVND (reference sequence). This CDR3 is built from 15 residues. The junction had 10 bases not matched to a gene; V was cut back by 10 bases and J by 2 bases. CDR3 DNA sequence: TGTGCCACCATGGGCCTAGCGGGGGCACAAGAGACCCAGTACTTC. Its protein product is CATMGLAGAQETQYF.

This clonotype has a count of ten or more. Here the CDR3 reads CASKGQGSDTEAFF. The CDR3 DNA sequence: TGTGCCAGCAAGGGCCAGGGTTCGGACACTGAAGCTTTCTTT. The V call is TRBV12-3 or TRBV12-4, the J call TRBJ1-1; perhaps TRBD1 as D (5 bases). The CDR3 consists of 14 residues. V lost 7 bases to trimming and J lost 3 bases, with 15 bases between them.

This clonotype was observed a handful of times. The genes are TRBV18 and TRBJ2-5, with 7 bases lining up with TRBD1. V lost 2 bases to trimming and J lost 2 bases; unmatched junction nucleotides: 8. Looked up from germline, CDR1 is KGHSH and CDR2 is LQKENI. The CDR3 consists of 16 residues. CDR3 amino acids: CASSPSRGTAQETQYF. CDR3 coding DNA: TGTGCCAGCTCACCATCTAGAGGGACAGCTCAAGAGACCCAGTACTTC.

In its sample, this clonotype was seen a few times. J is TRBJ2-5 and V is TRBV28, with D hard to call. Germline CDR1 and CDR2: MDHEN and SYDVKM. Trimming pared 5 bases from V and 4 bases from J, leaving 14 bases between. The CDR3 is made up of 14 amino acids. This CDR3 is CASSTTVTGETQYF. CDR3 nucleotide sequence: TGTGCCAGCAGTACCACTGTGACTGGAGAGACCCAGTACTTC. The whole variable domain, filled in from reference TRBV28 and TRBJ2-5, reads DVKVTQSSRYLVKRTGEKVFLECVQDMDHENMFWYRQDPGLGLRLIYFSYDVKMKEKGDIPEGYSVSREKKERFSLILESASTNQTSMYLCASSTTVTGETQYFGPGTRLLVL.

Here the CDR3 DNA reads TGCGCCAGCAGCTACGGACAGGGCGACGAGCAGTACTTC. This gives the protein CASSYGQGDEQYF. The chain employs TRBV5-1 and TRBJ2-7, with 8 nucleotides matching TRBD1. CDR1 is SGHRS and CDR2 is YFSETQ in the germline V gene. The CDR3 covers 13 residues. The V gene end was trimmed by 3 bases and the J gene end by 5 bases; junction bases not matched to a gene: 4.

This clonotype was seen more than once but under ten times. Given a much more abundant clone one base away, this may be a read error. The chain joins TRBV28 to TRBJ1-5; 8 bases are a match to TRBD1. Trimming at V came to 6 bases and at J to 4 bases, leaving 8 bases not matched to a gene. The CDR3 totals 15 residues. The germline CDR1 and CDR2 sequences are MDHEN and SYDVKM. The CDR3: CASSRRDRQNQPQHF. As DNA, the CDR3 is TGTGCCAGCAGCCGCCGGGACAGGCAAAATCAGCCCCAGCATTTT.

This clonotype came up many times. The rearrangement uses TRBV20-1 and TRBJ2-5; TRBD2 agrees at 8 bases. Trimming at V came to 0 bases and at J to 5 bases, leaving 8 bases not matched to a gene. The CDR3 is 15 residues long. CDR1 is DFQATT and CDR2 is SNEGSKA in the germline V gene (reference sequence). The CDR3 DNA is TGCAGTGCTAGAGAGTGGCGGGAGGCCGGGGAGACCCAGTACTTC. It is translated as CSAREWREAGETQYF.

The V call is TRBV11-2, the J call TRBJ2-7; D unclear. CDR1 is SGHAT, CDR2 FQNNGV, per germline. V lost 0 bases and J lost 0, with 15 bases in between. The CDR3 covers 17 residues. CDR3 coding DNA: TGTGCCAGCAGCTTAGAGCCCAGTTCACCGAGCTCCTACGAGCAGTACTTC. It yields the protein CASSLEPSSPSSYEQYF. Based on the CDR3 plus reference TRBV11-2 and TRBJ2-7, the full variable domain is EAGVAQSPRYKIIEKRQSVAFWCNPISGHATLYWYQQILGQGPKLLIQFQNNGVVDDSQLPKDRFSAERLKGVDSTLKIQPAKLEDSAVYLCASSLEPSSPSSYEQYFGPGTRLTVT.

This clonotype came up a few times. This chain's CDR3 is CASSQSAGGTEAFF. In DNA, the CDR3 is TGTGCCAGCAGCCAATCGGCGGGTGGCACTGAAGCTTTCTTT. The chain joins TRBV16 to TRBJ1-1; D is ambiguous. Germline CDR1 is KGHSY and CDR2 is FQNENV. The CDR3 has 14 amino acids. V lost 0 bases and J lost 4, with 9 bases in between.

This clonotype was picked up many times. The chain is built from TRBV12-3 or TRBV12-4 and TRBJ2-4; D tentatively fits TRBD1 or TRBD2 (7 bases each). Trimming cost V 0 bases and J 0 bases, with 12 bases left between them. This CDR3 has 17 residues. The CDR3 DNA reads as TGTGCCAGCAGTTTAGCCGCAGGGGGGGTAGCCAAAAACATTCAGTACTTC. Protein: CASSLAAGGVAKNIQYF.

This clonotype has a handful of counts. The chain carries TRBV2 and TRBJ1-3; D unclear. The CDR3 loop spans 17 amino acids. The germline gives CDR1 SNHLY, CDR2 FYNNEI. Trimming took 1 base from V and 0 from J, leaving 13 bases between them. The CDR3 reads CASSEGGKGHSGNTIYF. Here the CDR3 DNA reads TGTGCCAGCAGTGAAGGAGGGAAGGGCCACTCTGGAAACACCATATATTTT.

This rearrangement joins TRBV18 to TRBJ1-6; 7 nucleotides align to TRBD1. Germline V gene data show CDR1 as KGHSH and CDR2 as LQKENI. The V and J ends lost 2 bases and 10 bases, in that order; junction bases with no gene match: 11. The CDR3 sequence is 16 residues long. The CDR3 DNA sequence: TGTGCCAGCTCACCAGGAACAGGGGTGAGAGGGTCACCCCTCCACTTT. Its translation is CASSPGTGVRGSPLHF.

The chain carries TRBV19 and TRBJ1-5; 8 bases map to TRBD1. Germline V lookup: CDR1 LNHDA, CDR2 SQIVND (reference sequence). The CDR3 consists of 16 residues. J was trimmed by 7 bases and V by 7 bases; bases with no gene match: 15. The CDR3 reads CASNGQGGGLWQPQHF. DNA for the CDR3: TGTGCCAGTAACGGACAGGGAGGGGGATTATGGCAGCCCCAGCATTTT.

This clonotype was seen many times. CDR3 sequence (DNA): TGTGCCTGGAGTTTTGCAGGGGGCACTGAAGCTTTCTTT. The encoded protein is CAWSFAGGTEAFF. The genes are TRBV30 and TRBJ1-1; 7 nucleotides agree with TRBD1. J gave up 4 bases and V 2 bases, and 4 bases lay outside the gene matches. Germline CDR1 is GTSNPN and CDR2 is SVGIG (reference sequence). The CDR3 runs 13 residues.

J is TRBJ1-1 and V is TRBV20-1; weak D call: TRBD1 (5 bases). This CDR3 is 13 amino acids long. The V end was cut by 6 bases, the J end by 0 bases, with 11 bases between. Germline V gene lookup returns CDR1 DFQATT and CDR2 SNEGSKA (reference sequence). The CDR3 sequence is CSAKGGVNTEAFF. CDR3 bases: TGCAGTGCCAAAGGAGGGGTGAACACTGAAGCTTTCTTT.

This clonotype was counted many times. This rearrangement joins TRBV5-1 to TRBJ1-1, with 8 bases identical to TRBD1. CDR1 and CDR2 (germline): SGHRS, YFSETQ. V shed 4 bases, J shed 0 bases, and the junction held 11 bases outside the gene matches. The length of the CDR3 is 17 residues. CDR3 sequence reads: CASSAGQGGYVNTEAFF. The CDR3 DNA sequence: TGCGCCAGCAGCGCAGGACAGGGAGGATATGTGAACACTGAAGCTTTCTTT.

A few counts support this clonotype. The V and J genes are TRBV3-1 and TRBJ1-1, with D possibly being TRBD1 (6 bases). V lost 1 base to trimming and J lost 6 bases, with 12 bases between them. The CDR3 is made up of 14 amino acids. CDR1 LGHDT and CDR2 YNNKEL come from the germline V gene (reference sequence). The CDR3 nucleotides read TGTGCCAGCAGCCAAGGCGAGGCAGGGGCTGAAGCTTTCTTT. This sequence encodes CASSQGEAGAEAFF.

This clonotype was seen ten or more times. The rearrangement joins TRBV28 to TRBJ1-1; D possibly corresponds to TRBD1 (6 bases). CDR1 and CDR2 (germline): MDHEN, SYDVKM. The CDR3 runs 12 residues. Between the trimmed V and J ends, which lost 1 base and 11 bases, there was a span of 11 bases. The CDR3 bases are TGTGCCAGCAGTTTATTGGGGGCTCGTGCTTTCTTT. Amino acid sequence: CASSLLGARAFF.

This clonotype was found many times. The chain couples TRBV6-1 to TRBJ1-1, with a possible D match to TRBD1 (6 bases). Germline CDR1 reads MNHNS; CDR2 reads SASEGT. V was trimmed by 1 base and J by 5 bases, leaving 11 bases between them. This CDR3 region has 14 residues. CDR3 DNA: TGTGCCAGCAGTGAAGAAGGGGGGATGACTGAAGCTTTCTTT. It specifies CASSEEGGMTEAFF.

Many counts were recorded for this clonotype. The chain has TRBV7-3 and TRBJ2-5; D may be TRBD1 or TRBD2 (6 bases each). There are 14 residues in the CDR3. Germline CDR1 SGHTA, CDR2 FQGTGA. V gave up 4 bases and J gave up 4 bases, with 13 bases separating them. The DNA for the CDR3 is TGTGCCAGCAGCTGGAACAGGGAGGCAGAGACCCAGTACTTC. Amino acids: CASSWNREAETQYF.

The V call is TRBV6-1, the J call TRBJ1-1, with 9 bases fitting TRBD1. Germline V gene lookup returns CDR1 MNHNS and CDR2 SASEGT. The CDR3 loop spans 15 amino acids. J was trimmed by 5 bases and V by 7 bases; bases with no gene match: 11. The CDR3 region has the DNA TGTGCCAGCAAGGTGGGGACAGGGTTGAGGACTGAAGCTTTCTTT. Its translation is CASKVGTGLRTEAFF.